The 9 T cell receptor beta chains below all came from one sample that was sequenced in a study of read filtering for tumor transcriptome and immune sequencing. Molecular barcoded adaptors covering alpha/delta and beta/gamma chains were used on around 370 ng RNA. Via MiXCR, TCRdb re-called the reads, giving one row per CDR3 protein. The sample shows about 86,000 distinct CDR3 sequences, 9% to 15% of them seen only once. Specimen: a population of CD138-negative cells sorted from bone marrow. These receptors all stem from a donor at least 40 years old with multiple myeloma.

This clonotype came up a few times. The chain employs TRBV5-1 and TRBJ2-6, with D possibly TRBD1 on 5 matching bases. CDR3 size: 15 residues. Germline assignment: CDR1 SGHRS and CDR2 YFSETQ. Deletions cut 0 bases from V and 4 bases from J, with 8 bases between. CDR3 residues: CASSLDAGGANVLTF. The CDR3 region has the DNA TGCGCCAGCAGCTTGGACGCAGGGGGGGCCAACGTCCTGACTTTC. The full variable domain, with the rest looked up from reference TRBV5-1 and TRBJ2-6, is KAGVTQTPRYLIKTRGQQVTLSCSPISGHRSVSWYQQTPGQGLQFLFEYFSETQRNKGNFPGRFSGRQFSNSRSEMNVSTLELGDSALYLCASSLDAGGANVLTFGAGSRLTVL.

V gene TRBV6-1 combines with J gene TRBJ1-4; D is possibly TRBD1 (5 bases). This CDR3 is 14 amino acids long. The germline V gene has CDR1 MNHNS and CDR2 SASEGT. In DNA form, the CDR3 reads TGTGCTAGTGGATCGGGACTGGCTAATGAAAAACTGTTTTTT. Translation gives CASGSGLANEKLFF.

Regarding this clonotype: One base away lies a much larger clone, so this may be a sequencing read error. V usage is TRBV6-1 and J usage is TRBJ2-7; 10 nucleotides agree with TRBD1. In germline, CDR1 is MNHNS, CDR2 SASEGT. V lost 8 bases to trimming and J lost 2 bases; unmatched junction nucleotides: 9. This CDR3 spans 15 amino acids. The CDR3 DNA is TGTGCCAGCGGTTACTCGGGACAGGGGACCTACGAGCAGTACTTC. It encodes CASGYSGQGTYEQYF.

Concerning this clonotype: A clone one base away is much larger, so this may be a read error. This chain joins TRBV29-1 and TRBJ1-5, with no clear D. The germline V gene encodes CDR1 SQVTM and CDR2 ANQGSEA. The V end was cut by 8 bases, the J end by 0 bases, with 17 bases between. This CDR3 comprises 15 residues. CDR3 loop: CSIRITDDSNQPQHF. CDR3 DNA: TGCAGCATTCGAATAACGGACGATAGCAATCAGCCCCAGCATTTT.

The V call is TRBV11-3, the J call TRBJ2-5; D remains ambiguous. This CDR3 comprises 13 residues. From germline, CDR1 is SGHNT and CDR2 YENEEA. The V end lost 4 bases, the J end lost 1 base, and 7 bases lay between the germline ends. The CDR3 DNA sequence: TGTGCCAGCAGCTCCGGGCCCCAAGAGACCCAGTACTTC. This encodes CASSSGPQETQYF.

The sample holds many counts of this clonotype. The chain has TRBV14 and TRBJ2-5, with TRBD1 as a possible D gene (6 bases). Germline V gives CDR1 SGHDN, CDR2 FVKESK. Trimming left V 0 bases short and J 6 bases short, with 11 bases between. The CDR3 contains 14 residues. The CDR3 is CASSQDRGRQTQYF. The CDR3 nucleotides are TGTGCCAGCAGCCAAGATAGGGGGAGACAGACCCAGTACTTC.

This clonotype showed up many times. The V and J genes are TRBV5-1 and TRBJ1-1; 8 bases fit TRBD1. V lost 3 bases, J lost 5 bases, and 3 bases stayed unmatched. This CDR3 is built from 13 residues. The V gene's germline CDR1 is SGHRS and CDR2 YFSETQ. The CDR3: CASSSGQGTEAFF. CDR3 in DNA: TGCGCCAGCAGCTCTGGACAGGGAACTGAAGCTTTCTTT.

The sample holds many counts of this clonotype. The chain is built from TRBV19 and TRBJ1-4; D remains ambiguous. CDR3 length equals 13 residues. Per germline, CDR1 LNHDA and CDR2 SQIVND (reference sequence). Trimming removed 6 bases at V and 4 bases at J, with 9 bases between. The CDR3, as DNA: TGTGCCAGTAGCGGGCCTCATAATGAAAAACTGTTTTTT. Its protein is CASSGPHNEKLFF.

This clonotype was observed a handful of times. It may be a read error: a sequence one base away is much more abundant. This chain joins TRBV29-1 and TRBJ2-2; weak D call: TRBD2 (6 bases). V was pared by 6 bases and J by 5 bases, with 13 bases between. CDR3 length equals 13 residues. From germline, CDR1 is SQVTM and CDR2 ANQGSEA. CDR3 nucleotides: TGCAGCGTCGACGGGGGTACGACCGGGGAGCTGTTTTTT. Its translation is CSVDGGTTGELFF.